This T cell receptor beta chain derives from a study of response to subunit inactivated influenza vaccine. MiXCR, run by TCRdb on the RT-PCR reads, gives a single entry per CDR3 protein. The data hold 610,000 or so distinct CDR3 sequences, with 12% to 15% observed a single time. This sequence originates from a man aged 50 or older who received an inactivated influenza vaccine. The material was PBMCs from blood, obtained about 11 days after vaccination.

CDR3 nucleotide sequence: TGCGCCAGCAGCCAAGATGTTGGACAGTCCTACGAGCAGTACTTC. It codes for CASSQDVGQSYEQYF. The gene calls are TRBV4-3 and TRBJ2-7; D might be TRBD1 (6 bases). With 0 bases removed from V and 1 base from J, the gap between germline ends came to 10 bases. The CDR3 is made up of 15 amino acids. Germline V gene sequence: CDR1 LGHNA, CDR2 YSLEER.